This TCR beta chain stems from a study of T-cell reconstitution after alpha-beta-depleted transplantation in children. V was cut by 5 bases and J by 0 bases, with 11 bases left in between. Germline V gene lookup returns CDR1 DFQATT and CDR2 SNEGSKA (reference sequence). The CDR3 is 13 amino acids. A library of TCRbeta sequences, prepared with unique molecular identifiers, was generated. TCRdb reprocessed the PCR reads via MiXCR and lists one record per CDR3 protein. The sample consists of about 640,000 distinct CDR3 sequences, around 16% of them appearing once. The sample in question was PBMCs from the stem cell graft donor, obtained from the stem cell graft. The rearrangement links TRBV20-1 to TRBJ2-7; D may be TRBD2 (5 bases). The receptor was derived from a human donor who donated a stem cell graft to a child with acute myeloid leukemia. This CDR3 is CSALAGISYEQYF. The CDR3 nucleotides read TGCAGTGCTCTGGCCGGGATCTCCTACGAGCAGTACTTC.